A selection of T cell receptor beta chains follows, all from one sample in a study of T cells after posttransplantation cyclophosphamide. The protocol was immunoSEQ multiplex PCR, while the TCRdb copy is restricted to in-frame clones and leaves out a portion. The table lists 34,000 or so clones, 75% to 95% of them singletons, with approximately 0.098% in the top ten. Sequencing input: naive CD4+ T cells sorted from blood. The receptors shown here come from a young man in good health and a related stem cell transplant donor. Both conserved end residues are part of each CDR3. The D gene is left open where the match is weak. Clone size is not always given. Where it is, it says once, few, many or a class for expanded clones.

size	D	J	V	DNA	CDR3
.	TRBD1	TRBJ1-4	TRBV6-5	TGTGCCAGCAGTTACTCGACAGGGGTAGGGGAAAAACTGTTTTTT	CASSYSTGVGEKLFF
.	TRBD1	TRBJ2-3	TRBV5-1	TGCGCCAGCAGCCTAGGGGACAGGGTGATGACAGATACGCAGTATTTT	CASSLGDRVMTDTQYF
.	TRBD1	TRBJ2-3	TRBV6-1	TGTGCCAGCAGCTCCGGGACAGGCCGCACAGATACGCAGTATTTT	CASSSGTGRTDTQYF
.	TRBD2	TRBJ2-2	TRBV28	TGTGCCAGCAGCCTTTTAGCGGGGGGGCGCGGGGAGCTGTTTTTT	CASSLLAGGRGELFF
.	TRBD1	TRBJ2-7	TRBV7-9	TGTGCCAGCAGCTCTTCGGGACAGTCCTACGAGCAGTACTTC	CASSSSGQSYEQYF
.	TRBD1	TRBJ2-7	TRBV29-1	TGCAGCGTTGCTGGGGACAGCTCCTACGAGCAGTACTTC	CSVAGDSSYEQYF
.	TRBD1	TRBJ2-4	TRBV25-1	TGTGCCAGCAGTGCCCCTGGGGGGACAGGGGGAAACATTCAGTACTTC	CASSAPGGTGGNIQYF
.	.	TRBJ1-1	TRBV6-5	TGTGCCAGCAGTTACGGTGGGAGTTCGAACACTGAAGCTTTCTTT	CASSYGGSSNTEAFF
.	TRBD1	TRBJ1-1	TRBV25-1	TGTGCCAGCAGTGAAACAGGGGCAGTAGTGCCGGGAACTTTCTTT	CASSETGAVVPGTFF
.	.	TRBJ1-1	TRBV25-1	TGTGCCAGCAGTGCCAACAGGGAAGGAACTGAAGCTTTCTTT	CASSANREGTEAFF
once	TRBD2	TRBJ2-1	TRBV11-2	TGTGCCAGCAGCGACCGGGGGGGCTGGGCGGATGAGCAGTTCTTC	CASSDRGGWADEQFF
.	.	TRBJ1-2	TRBV27	TGTGCCAGCAGCCTAAGGGGGTTGGGTACAGGGAACTATGGCTACACCTTC	CASSLRGLGTGNYGYTF
once	TRBD1	TRBJ1-1	TRBV18	TGTGCCAGCTCACCACGGACAGGGTGGGACACTGAAGCTTTCTTT	CASSPRTGWDTEAFF
.	.	TRBJ2-5	TRBV7-9	TGTGCCAGCAGCCGAGAAGAGACCCAGTACTTC	CASSREETQYF
once	.	TRBJ1-6	TRBV9	TGTGCCAGCAGCCCTAACCCGTGGAGTAATTCACCCCTCCACTTT	CASSPNPWSNSPLHF
.	.	TRBJ2-3	TRBV7-2	TGTGCCACCGGAGATACGCAGTATTTT	CATGDTQYF
.	TRBD2	TRBJ2-2	TRBV9	TGTGCCAGCAGCGCCGGACTAGCGGGGGGGCCTCCCGGGGAGCTGTTTTTT	CASSAGLAGGPPGELFF
.	TRBD1	TRBJ1-3	TRBV4-1	TGCGCCAGCAGCCAAGGACAGGGGGCTACTGGAAACACCATATATTTT	CASSQGQGATGNTIYF
once	.	TRBJ2-3	TRBV10-1	TGCGCCAGCAGTGGACAGCGAGGATCTAGCACAGATACGCAGTATTTT	CASSGQRGSSTDTQYF
.	TRBD2	TRBJ2-2	TRBV9	TGTGCCAGCAGCGTGAGCGGGGGGGGAAACACCGGGGAGCTGTTTTTT	CASSVSGGGNTGELFF
.	.	TRBJ2-3	TRBV18	TGTGCCAGCTCACCAGCTTCAGTAGATACGCAGTATTTT	CASSPASVDTQYF
.	.	TRBJ2-2	TRBV6-1	TGTGCCAGCAGAAAACAGGGTTCCGGGGAGCTGTTTTTT	CASRKQGSGELFF
.	TRBD1	TRBJ2-2	TRBV14	TGTGCCAGCAGCCGACACAGGGGATGGAACACCGGGGAGCTGTTTTTT	CASSRHRGWNTGELFF
.	.	TRBJ1-3	TRBV9	TGTGCCAGCAGCGTTGGACGGGCAGGGCCAAACACCATATATTTT	CASSVGRAGPNTIYF
.	.	TRBJ2-3	TRBV19	TGTGCCAGTAGTATAACGGGGGGCCCAAATACGCAGTATTTT	CASSITGGPNTQYF
.	.	TRBJ2-3	TRBV7-9	TGTGCCAGCAGCTTCCCGCTCGGAGATACGCAGTATTTT	CASSFPLGDTQYF
.	TRBD1	TRBJ1-2	TRBV7-2	TGTGCCAGCAGTAGGGACAGGGAGGGCTACACCTTC	CASSRDREGYTF
.	.	TRBJ1-2	TRBV29-1	TGCAGCGTTGAAGAGGGGGGGAGGGTCTACACCTTC	CSVEEGGRVYTF
.	TRBD2	TRBJ2-6	TRBV11-2	TGTGCCAGCAGCTTATGGGCGGGGGGAGCTGGGGCCAACGTCCTGACTTTC	CASSLWAGGAGANVLTF